Detailed here is one TCR beta chain. Its antigen is undetermined. This entry is derived from a study of shared clonotypes between healthy human individuals. Study background: The donor group consisted of a couple of women and a few men, aged 18 to 49.

Repertoires were generated with immunoSEQ multiplex PCR, while TCRdb's copy carries only in-frame clones and drops some. This sample has fewer than 1.8 million clones, with just under 99% found just once. Study observations and caveats: Across subsets, estimated richness was generally greater for naive than for memory populations. Even with large depth, rarefaction showed that sorted-subset sequencing was incomplete.

CDR1 KGHSH and CDR2 LQKENI come from the germline V gene. V lost 3 bases and J 1 base, leaving 9 bases between the germline ends. The CDR3 runs 14 residues. V usage is TRBV18 and J usage is TRBJ1-1; D is unresolved. Sequences were obtained from naive CD4+ T cells sorted from blood. Subset of the sample: CD45RA+ positively selected. The TCR originated in a young man in good health. CDR3 protein: CASSPQDQNTEAFF. The DNA of the CDR3 is TGTGCCAGCTCACCTCAAGATCAGAACACTGAAGCTTTCTTT.